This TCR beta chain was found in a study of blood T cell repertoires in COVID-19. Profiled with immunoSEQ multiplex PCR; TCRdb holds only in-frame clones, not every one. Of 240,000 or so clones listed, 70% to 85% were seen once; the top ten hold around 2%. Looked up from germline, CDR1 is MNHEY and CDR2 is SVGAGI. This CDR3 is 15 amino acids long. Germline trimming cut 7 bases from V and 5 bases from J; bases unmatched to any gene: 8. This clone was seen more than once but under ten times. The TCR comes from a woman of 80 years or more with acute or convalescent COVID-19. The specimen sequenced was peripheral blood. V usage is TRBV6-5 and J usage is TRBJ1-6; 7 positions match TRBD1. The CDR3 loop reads CASMTGYGNNSPLHF. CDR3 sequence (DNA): TGTGCCAGCATGACAGGGTATGGGAATAATTCACCCCTCCACTTT.